Following are 17 T cell receptor beta chains from one sample sequenced in a study of Ad26.COV2.S vaccination and SARS-CoV-2 variants (dated by TCRdb to the early 2020s). The treatment or condition label, as the study defines it: around 19 received Ad26.COV2.S at low or high dose, single or two shots; about 5 received placebo; per-sample allocation not given. Repertoires of vaccine and placebo recipients were sequenced from samples collected on day 63 after the first injection. The protocol used for the library was the immunoSEQ multiplex PCR assay. The immuneACCESS repertoire file appears here via TCRdb, limited to in-frame rearrangements. These files lack a portion of the clones; in checked studies, under half of the deficit traces to unresolved V genes, and the cause of the others is not known. Within this sample are 200,000 to 250,000 clones, with around 89% of them counted one time only. Around a tenth of the sample belongs to the ten largest clones.

This specimen was peripheral blood, taken in a trial of Ad26.COV2.S vaccine versus placebo. The source is a person between 18 and 65 years old who received the Ad26.COV2.S COVID-19 vaccine or a placebo.

The genes are TRBV5-4 and TRBJ1-1; a weak D match, TRBD1 (5 bases). With 0 bases removed from V and 0 bases from J, the gap between germline ends came to 9 bases. Germline V gives CDR1 SGHNT, CDR2 YYREEE (reference sequence). The CDR3 length is 15 residues. CDR3 sequence reads: CASSLGGGMNTEAFF. CDR3 in DNA: TGTGCCAGCAGCTTGGGGGGCGGAATGAACACTGAAGCTTTCTTT.

The CDR3 loop reads CASSSTGTAQETQYF. CDR3 in DNA: TGTGCCAGCAGCAGCACCGGGACGGCTCAAGAGACCCAGTACTTC. V usage is TRBV7-9 and J usage is TRBJ2-5; D is tentatively TRBD1 or TRBD2 (5 bases each). In germline, CDR1 is SEHNR, CDR2 FQNEAQ (reference sequence). This CDR3 has 15 residues. V lost 5 bases to trimming and J lost 2 bases, with 15 bases between them.

This clone was observed a few times. The CDR3 coding sequence is TGTGCCAGCAGCCCCCGACTAGCGGGGGGGCCTTCGTACGAGCAGTACTTC. Its protein is CASSPRLAGGPSYEQYF. V gene TRBV7-2 combines with J gene TRBJ2-7; 14 bases match TRBD2. The CDR3 has 17 residues. J gave up 4 bases and V 5 bases, and 10 bases lay outside the gene matches. Germline V lookup: CDR1 SGHTA, CDR2 FQGNSA.

This chain joins TRBV27 and TRBJ1-2; D might be TRBD1 (6 bases). Germline values: CDR1 MNHEY, CDR2 SMNVEV (reference sequence). The V end lost 5 bases, the J end lost 6 bases, and 13 bases lay between the germline ends. This CDR3 comprises 13 residues. Written as DNA, the CDR3 is TGTGCCAGCAGTAGCCGGGGGCGGGATGGCTACACCTTC. It is translated as CASSSRGRDGYTF.

As DNA, the CDR3 is TGTGCCAGCAGCCTTCTAGCGGGGGCCTCTAGCTCCTACAATGAGCAGTTCTTC. It translates to CASSLLAGASSSYNEQFF. J is TRBJ2-1 and V is TRBV7-3; TRBD2 agrees at 10 bases. J was trimmed by 0 bases and V by 5 bases; bases with no gene match: 10. The CDR3 totals 18 residues. Germline V gives CDR1 SGHTA, CDR2 FQGTGA.

The chain employs TRBV19 and TRBJ2-2, with TRBD1 matching over 7 bases. The CDR3 spans 15 residues. Trimming took 3 bases from V and 7 from J; bases not matched to a gene: 8. In germline, CDR1 is LNHDA, CDR2 SQIVND (reference sequence). The CDR3 nucleotides are TGTGCCAGTAGTATCGGGGACAGTCTACACGGGGAGCTGTTTTTT. Encoded protein: CASSIGDSLHGELFF.

The V gene is TRBV4-3, the J gene TRBJ2-1; 14 bases agree with TRBD2. V gave up 6 bases and J gave up 5 bases; unmatched junction bases: 9. This CDR3 contains 17 residues. From germline, CDR1 is LGHNA and CDR2 YSLEER. The CDR3 sequence is CASSRGTSGSIDNEQFF. CDR3 bases: TGCGCCAGCAGTCGGGGGACTAGCGGGAGTATCGACAATGAGCAGTTCTTC.

This chain uses TRBV27 with TRBJ2-7; TRBD2 agrees at 10 bases. The CDR3 covers 17 residues. V dropped 2 bases and J dropped 0; count of bases not matched to a gene: 7. The germline gives CDR1 MNHEY, CDR2 SMNVEV (reference sequence). CDR3 protein: CASSLGLAGANSYEQYF. The CDR3 DNA is TGTGCCAGCAGTTTAGGGCTAGCGGGGGCAAACTCCTACGAGCAGTACTTC.

The chain links TRBV7-3 to TRBJ2-1; 9 nucleotides match TRBD2. This CDR3 comprises 15 residues. V lost 2 bases, J lost 4 bases, and 3 bases stayed unmatched. Germline V gene data show CDR1 as SGHTA and CDR2 as FQGTGA. The CDR3 here is CASSLASGIYNEQFF. The CDR3 nucleotides are TGTGCCAGCAGCTTAGCTAGCGGGATATACAATGAGCAGTTCTTC.

The chain combines TRBV7-9 with TRBJ2-3; D perhaps matches TRBD2 (6 bases). The CDR3 extends over 14 amino acids. V was clipped by 5 bases and J by 2 bases, with 11 bases between them. Germline assignment: CDR1 SEHNR and CDR2 FQNEAQ (reference sequence). The CDR3 bases are TGTGCCAGCAGCCCCCCTAGCGCCACAGATACGCAGTATTTT. It translates to CASSPPSATDTQYF. The full variable domain, its missing parts supplied by reference TRBV7-9 and TRBJ2-3, is DTGVSQNPRHKITKRGQNVTFRCDPISEHNRLYWYRQTLGQGPEFLTYFQNEAQLEKSRLLSDRFSAERPKGSFSTLEIQRTEQGDSAMYLCASSPPSATDTQYFGPGTRLTVL.

This clone was observed once. V is TRBV5-6 and J is TRBJ2-7, with D perhaps TRBD2 (6 bases). The germline V gene has CDR1 SGHDT and CDR2 YYEEEE. V was shortened by 4 bases and J by 2 bases, with 10 bases between the two germline ends. This CDR3 region has 13 residues. CDR3 nucleotide sequence: TGTGCCAGCAGCGGGGGACTGACCTACGAGCAGTACTTC. As protein: CASSGGLTYEQYF.

The gene calls are TRBV5-1 and TRBJ2-1, with D uncertain. With 3 bases removed from V and 2 bases from J, the gap between germline ends came to 9 bases. In germline, CDR1 is SGHRS, CDR2 YFSETQ. The CDR3 sequence is 14 residues long. The CDR3 coding sequence is TGCGCCAGCAGCTCCGGGTCCACCTACAATGAGCAGTTCTTC. It codes for CASSSGSTYNEQFF.

This chain uses TRBV18 with TRBJ2-5; 11 nucleotides align to TRBD2. Germline V gene data show CDR1 as KGHSH and CDR2 as LQKENI. Trimming removed 3 bases from V and 4 bases from J; junction bases left unmatched: 4. The CDR3 is 15 residues long. The CDR3 here is CASSPLLAGVETQYF. The CDR3 region has the DNA TGTGCCAGCTCACCTTTACTAGCGGGAGTAGAGACCCAGTACTTC.

The rearrangement joins TRBV28 to TRBJ2-7; a weak D match, TRBD1 (6 bases). V was cut by 11 bases and J by 1 base, with 15 bases left in between. This CDR3 is 13 amino acids long. Germline CDR1 is MDHEN and CDR2 is SYDVKM. CDR3 nucleotide sequence: TGTGCCTCCTCGGACAGAAGTTCCTACGAGCAGTACTTC. Encoded protein: CASSDRSSYEQYF.

A few counts support this clone. The chain carries TRBV7-2 and TRBJ1-3; D not certain. Germline loops: CDR1 SGHTA, CDR2 FQGNSA. V lost 1 base and J lost 0, with 7 bases in between. The CDR3 runs to 15 residues. The CDR3 loop is CASSLDPGSGNTIYF. The CDR3 nucleotides are TGTGCCAGCAGCTTAGACCCGGGCTCTGGAAACACCATATATTTT.

The V and J genes are TRBV18 and TRBJ2-5, with TRBD2 as a possible D gene (5 bases). CDR1 is KGHSH and CDR2 is LQKENI in the germline V gene. Trimming stripped 2 bases from V and 5 bases from J, with 9 bases between. The CDR3 covers 13 residues. The CDR3 protein is CASSPWEPETQYF. The CDR3 bases are TGTGCCAGCTCACCATGGGAGCCGGAGACCCAGTACTTC.

The rearrangement links TRBV7-9 to TRBJ1-5; no clear D. This CDR3 is 14 amino acids long. Per the germline V gene, CDR1 is SEHNR and CDR2 is FQNEAQ (reference sequence). V lost 5 bases, J lost 5 bases, and 13 bases lay in between. This CDR3 is CASSGNFEDQPQHF. CDR3 sequence (DNA): TGTGCCAGCAGCGGTAACTTTGAGGATCAGCCCCAGCATTTT.